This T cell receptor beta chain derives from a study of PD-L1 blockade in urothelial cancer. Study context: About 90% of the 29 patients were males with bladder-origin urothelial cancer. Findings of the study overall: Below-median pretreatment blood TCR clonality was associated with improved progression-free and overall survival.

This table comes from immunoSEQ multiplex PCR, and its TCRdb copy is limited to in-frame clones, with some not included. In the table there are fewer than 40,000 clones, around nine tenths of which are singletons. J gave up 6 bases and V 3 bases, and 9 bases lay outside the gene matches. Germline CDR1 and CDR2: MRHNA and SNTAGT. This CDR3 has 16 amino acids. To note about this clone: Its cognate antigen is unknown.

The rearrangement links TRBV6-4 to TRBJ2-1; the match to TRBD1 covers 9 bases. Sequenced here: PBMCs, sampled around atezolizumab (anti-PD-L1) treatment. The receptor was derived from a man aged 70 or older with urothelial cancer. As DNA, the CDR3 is TGTGCCAGCAGTGATCTAAACAGGGGGCTGGGCAATGAGCAGTTCTTC. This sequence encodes CASSDLNRGLGNEQFF.